This TCR beta chain was found in a study of blood T cell repertoires in COVID-19. This table comes from immunoSEQ multiplex PCR, and its TCRdb copy is limited to in-frame clones, with some not included. The data show about 380,000 clones, more than 75% seen once. The germline V and J ends were trimmed by 4 bases and 6 bases, with 14 bases remaining between them. The CDR3 loop spans 14 amino acids. Germline CDR1 and CDR2: KGHDR and SFDVKD. The chain couples TRBV24-1 to TRBJ1-1; D gene ambiguous. Sequencing was performed on peripheral blood. This sequence was found in a human donor with acute or convalescent COVID-19. The donor label of this sample is uncertain. The CDR3: CATSDPTRLAEAFF. CDR3 coding DNA: TGTGCCACCAGTGACCCCACCCGGTTGGCTGAAGCTTTCTTT.